This is a list of T cell receptor beta chains from one sample in a study of vaccination effects on CD4 cells after COVID-19. TCRdb's table, derived via immunoSEQ multiplex PCR, lists solely in-frame clones and lacks some. This table holds around 16,000 clones, about 80% found once. No antigen has been identified for these receptors. Sequenced material: CD4+ T cells from PBMCs cultured with HCoV-NL63 spike peptides, taken after COVID-19 vaccination. These TCRs come from a human donor who received a COVID-19 vaccine. Both conserved end residues are part of each CDR3. D genes are given only for firm matches. Clone sizes are given selectively: once, few, many, or a class where the clone is expanded.

v_gene: TRBV5-5
abundance: NA
j_gene: TRBJ2-7
d_gene: NA
CDR3nt: TGTGCCAGCAGCTTGGCCTGGACATTGGGTTCGGAGCAGTACTTC
CDR3aa: CASSLAWTLGSEQYF

v_gene: TRBV15
abundance: NA
j_gene: TRBJ2-1
d_gene: TRBD1
CDR3nt: TGTGCCACCAGCAGGGCGTGGGGACAGGGTGACAATGAGCAGTTCTTC
CDR3aa: CATSRAWGQGDNEQFF

v_gene: TRBV30
abundance: few
j_gene: TRBJ1-6
d_gene: TRBD1
CDR3nt: TGTGCCTGGGACAGGGGGAGTCCCCTCCACTTT
CDR3aa: CAWDRGSPLHF

v_gene: TRBV5-1
abundance: NA
j_gene: TRBJ2-3
d_gene: NA
CDR3nt: TGCGCCAGCAGCTTGGCAGGCACAGATACGCAGTATTTT
CDR3aa: CASSLAGTDTQYF

v_gene: TRBV18
abundance: few
j_gene: TRBJ2-2
d_gene: TRBD2
CDR3nt: TGTGCCAGCTCACCCTCCGGGGGGGCCTACGGGGAGCTGTTTTTT
CDR3aa: CASSPSGGAYGELFF

v_gene: TRBV5-1
abundance: once
j_gene: TRBJ2-3
d_gene: NA
CDR3nt: TGCGCCAGCAGCTTGACCGCTAGTAGGAATACGCAGTATTTT
CDR3aa: CASSLTASRNTQYF

v_gene: TRBV19
abundance: NA
j_gene: TRBJ1-6
d_gene: NA
CDR3nt: TGTGCCAGTGGCTCCGGGAACCTTGATTCACCCCTCCACTTT
CDR3aa: CASGSGNLDSPLHF

v_gene: TRBV5-4
abundance: few
j_gene: TRBJ2-1
d_gene: TRBD1
CDR3nt: TGTGCCAGCAGCTTCCGGGACAGGGGGAAGGATGAGCAGTTCTTC
CDR3aa: CASSFRDRGKDEQFF

v_gene: TRBV2
abundance: NA
j_gene: TRBJ1-3
d_gene: NA
CDR3nt: TGTGCCAGCAGTGAGGGGGGCGCGGGTGGAAACACCATATATTTT
CDR3aa: CASSEGGAGGNTIYF

v_gene: TRBV30
abundance: NA
j_gene: TRBJ2-7
d_gene: NA
CDR3nt: TGTGCAATCAGAAATTGGCGGGTTCCCTACGAGCAGTACTTC
CDR3aa: CAIRNWRVPYEQYF

v_gene: TRBV12-2
abundance: NA
j_gene: TRBJ1-1
d_gene: NA
CDR3nt: TGTGCAAGTCGCTTCGTACGGCCGACCCGGGACAGGGGAGGTGAAGCTTTCTTT
CDR3aa: CASRFVRPTRDRGGEAFF

v_gene: TRBV6-5
abundance: few
j_gene: TRBJ1-5
d_gene: TRBD1
CDR3nt: TGTGCCAGCAGTCCCCCAGGGGGAGGCAATCAGCCCCAGCATTTT
CDR3aa: CASSPPGGGNQPQHF

v_gene: TRBV9
abundance: NA
j_gene: TRBJ1-6
d_gene: TRBD1
CDR3nt: TGTGCCAGCAGCGTACGATCCCGGGCAGGGGGCGGTTCACCCCTCCACTTT
CDR3aa: CASSVRSRAGGGSPLHF

v_gene: TRBV28
abundance: once
j_gene: TRBJ2-2
d_gene: TRBD2
CDR3nt: TGTGCCAGCAGCCCGCCCCTGGGGGGAGGGTTGGCGGGAGGGCCTCGGAACACCGGGGAGCTGTTTTTT
CDR3aa: CASSPPLGGGLAGGPRNTGELFF

v_gene: TRBV5-1
abundance: NA
j_gene: TRBJ2-3
d_gene: NA
CDR3nt: TGCGCCAGCAGCTTGATGTCGGGGCTCACAGATACGCAGTATTTT
CDR3aa: CASSLMSGLTDTQYF

v_gene: TRBV19
abundance: NA
j_gene: TRBJ2-3
d_gene: TRBD2
CDR3nt: TGTGCCAGTAATCCACCGGGACTAGCGGGGCCACCAGATACGCAGTATTTT
CDR3aa: CASNPPGLAGPPDTQYF

v_gene: TRBV5-1
abundance: NA
j_gene: TRBJ2-7
d_gene: NA
CDR3nt: TGCGCCAGCAGCACAGGGACTCCTTACGAGCAGTACTTC
CDR3aa: CASSTGTPYEQYF

v_gene: TRBV18
abundance: NA
j_gene: TRBJ2-7
d_gene: NA
CDR3nt: TGTGCCAGCTCACCGGCCGGCGAGCAGTACTTC
CDR3aa: CASSPAGEQYF

v_gene: TRBV27
abundance: NA
j_gene: TRBJ2-1
d_gene: NA
CDR3nt: TGTGCCAGCAGTCTAAACAGGGTCTCCTACAATGAGCAGTTCTTC
CDR3aa: CASSLNRVSYNEQFF

v_gene: TRBV6-5
abundance: few
j_gene: TRBJ2-3
d_gene: NA
CDR3nt: TGTGCCAGCAGGGGGAGCACAGATACGCAGTATTTT
CDR3aa: CASRGSTDTQYF

v_gene: TRBV7-3
abundance: NA
j_gene: TRBJ2-1
d_gene: NA
CDR3nt: TGTGCCAGCAGCTTACAGGGGATTGATTACAATGAGCAGTTCTTC
CDR3aa: CASSLQGIDYNEQFF

v_gene: TRBV7-2
abundance: NA
j_gene: TRBJ2-1
d_gene: TRBD2
CDR3nt: TGTGCCAGCAGCTTAGGTGGGACTAGCGGCTACAATGAGCAGTTCTTC
CDR3aa: CASSLGGTSGYNEQFF

v_gene: TRBV7-2
abundance: NA
j_gene: TRBJ1-6
d_gene: NA
CDR3nt: TGTGCCAGCAGCCCCGGGTCGGTGACACAGAATTCACCCCTCCACTTT
CDR3aa: CASSPGSVTQNSPLHF

v_gene: TRBV28
abundance: NA
j_gene: TRBJ1-3
d_gene: NA
CDR3nt: TGTGCCAGCAGTTTTACCGGGATCTCTGGAAACACCATATATTTT
CDR3aa: CASSFTGISGNTIYF

v_gene: TRBV10-3
abundance: NA
j_gene: TRBJ1-2
d_gene: NA
CDR3nt: TGTGCCATCAGTGTCAGGGAAGCTAACTATGGCTACACCTTC
CDR3aa: CAISVREANYGYTF

v_gene: TRBV3-1/TRBV3-2
abundance: NA
j_gene: TRBJ2-1
d_gene: NA
CDR3nt: TGTGCCAGCAGCCATACCGGAGGGGCCAATGAGCAGTTCTTC
CDR3aa: CASSHTGGANEQFF

v_gene: TRBV7-6
abundance: once
j_gene: TRBJ2-1
d_gene: TRBD2
CDR3nt: TGTGCCAGCAGCCTAGGAGCGGGGGGAGTCTACAATGAGCAGTTCTTC
CDR3aa: CASSLGAGGVYNEQFF

v_gene: TRBV7-2
abundance: NA
j_gene: TRBJ1-1
d_gene: NA
CDR3nt: TGTGCCAGCAGCCTGGGGAGCGGGAACACTGAAGCTTTCTTT
CDR3aa: CASSLGSGNTEAFF

v_gene: TRBV30
abundance: NA
j_gene: TRBJ1-4
d_gene: TRBD1
CDR3nt: TGTGCCTGGAGCCCGGACCGACAGGGTGAAAAACTGTTTTTT
CDR3aa: CAWSPDRQGEKLFF

v_gene: TRBV11-2
abundance: NA
j_gene: TRBJ2-7
d_gene: NA
CDR3nt: TGTGCCAGCAGCTTGCCAGGGCGTCCCTACGAGCAGTACTTC
CDR3aa: CASSLPGRPYEQYF

v_gene: TRBV27
abundance: NA
j_gene: TRBJ2-3
d_gene: TRBD2
CDR3nt: TGTGCCAGCAGTGCCTCTTGGACTAGCGGGAGAGATACGCAGTATTTT
CDR3aa: CASSASWTSGRDTQYF

v_gene: TRBV9
abundance: few
j_gene: TRBJ2-1
d_gene: NA
CDR3nt: TGTGCCAGCAGCCCGCTCACAGGCACCTACAATGAGCAGTTCTTC
CDR3aa: CASSPLTGTYNEQFF

v_gene: TRBV11-1
abundance: NA
j_gene: TRBJ2-7
d_gene: TRBD1
CDR3nt: TGTGCCAGCAGCCCCGGCCAGGGGGCAAGGGAGCAGTACTTC
CDR3aa: CASSPGQGAREQYF

v_gene: TRBV28
abundance: once
j_gene: TRBJ2-6
d_gene: TRBD1
CDR3nt: TGTGCCAGCAGTCCAAGTCCGGGACAGGGAAGCGCAGGGGCCAACGTCCTGACTTTC
CDR3aa: CASSPSPGQGSAGANVLTF

v_gene: TRBV7-3
abundance: few
j_gene: TRBJ1-2
d_gene: NA
CDR3nt: TGTGCCAGCAGCTTTTGGGGGAACCTTAACTATGGCTACACCTTC
CDR3aa: CASSFWGNLNYGYTF